This T cell receptor beta chain was profiled in a study of blood T cell repertoires in COVID-19. Study at large: The analysed material was cDNA or gDNA that came from T cells, B-cell-depleted T cells, or PBMCs.

Seattle's cohort entered during active infection and was followed longitudinally. V lost 0 bases and J lost 5, with 14 bases in between. This CDR3 region has 16 residues. Per germline, CDR1 MDHEN and CDR2 SYDVKM. In the study's own analysis: Cell counts per sample came from amplifying reference gene primers. Assay used: immunoSEQ multiplex PCR; TCRdb lists only in-frame clones, some missing. V and J calls and clone size are as listed in that table; D and trimming were resolved from the DNA. The table includes some 300,000 clones, 86% detected once. The sequence came from a woman in her 70s with COVID-19, enrolled during active disease. The rearrangement joins TRBV28 to TRBJ1-5; D is unresolved. The sequenced sample was peripheral blood. CDR3 in amino acids: CASSLWWRESDQPQHF. As DNA, the CDR3 is TGTGCCAGCAGTTTATGGTGGCGGGAGTCCGATCAGCCCCAGCATTTT.